A selection of T cell receptor beta chains follows, all from one sample in a study of early T cells in non-severe SARS-CoV-2 infection. One entry per CDR3 protein results from TCRdb running MiXCR on the 5' RACE reads. Seen here are under 85,000 distinct CDR3 sequences, around a tenth observed once, and the top ten hold 5.9%. Sequencing was done on a sample of whole blood. All receptors come from an adult who was a healthcare worker with PCR-confirmed SARS-CoV-2 infection or an uninfected control (not recorded which). Both conserved end residues are part of each CDR3. D genes are given only for firm matches. Clone size appears in some rows only: once, few, many, or a class for an expanded clone.

TGTGCCAGCAGCCCCTGGAAATCTAGCGGAACCTACGAGCAGTACTTC	CASSPWKSSGTYEQYF	TRBD2	TRBV9	TRBJ2-7	-
TGTGCTACAACTTTAGCGGGCCCCCCCAATGAGCAGTTCTTC	CATTLAGPPNEQFF	TRBD2	TRBV19	TRBJ2-1	many
TGTGCCAGCAGCGTCGGTGACAGGGCGAGCTCCTACGAGCAGTACTTC	CASSVGDRASSYEQYF	TRBD1	TRBV9	TRBJ2-7	-
TGTGCCAGCAGCTCCCTCCCTAACTATGGCTACACCTTC	CASSSLPNYGYTF	-	TRBV7-9	TRBJ1-2	-
TGTGCCAGCAGCTTAGTTGTTACTGAAGCTTTCTTT	CASSLVVTEAFF	-	TRBV11-2	TRBJ1-1	few
TGTGCCAGCAGCCGGGGTGCTAGCGGACCCCAAGATACGCAGTATTTT	CASSRGASGPQDTQYF	TRBD2	TRBV11-2	TRBJ2-3	-
TGTGCCAGCAGTTACTCATACACAGATACGCAGTATTTT	CASSYSYTDTQYF	-	TRBV6-5	TRBJ2-3	-
TGCGCCAGCAGCTTGTTCCCACAGGGCGGCAATCAGCCCCAGCATTTT	CASSLFPQGGNQPQHF	-	TRBV5-1	TRBJ1-5	many
TGTGCCAGCAGCTCGACTCACCGGACCGGGGAGCTGTTTTTT	CASSSTHRTGELFF	-	TRBV7-2	TRBJ2-2	few
TGTGCCAGCAGACCCTCTGGAAACACCATATATTTT	CASRPSGNTIYF	-	TRBV12-3/TRBV12-4	TRBJ1-3	-
TGTGCCAGCAGCTTAAGTAGCTCAGAAAACACCATATATTTT	CASSLSSSENTIYF	-	TRBV11-2	TRBJ1-3	-
TGTGCCACCAGTGGGGAAGGCTATCAGCCCCAGCATTTT	CATSGEGYQPQHF	-	TRBV24-1	TRBJ1-5	-
TGTGCCAGCAGCTCATCTAGCGGGAGAGGGAGCAATGAGCAGTTCTTC	CASSSSSGRGSNEQFF	TRBD2	TRBV5-4	TRBJ2-1	many
TGTGCCAGCAGTTACCCCCGACTAGCGGCTGACAATGAGCAGTTCTTC	CASSYPRLAADNEQFF	TRBD2	TRBV6-2/TRBV6-3	TRBJ2-1	many
TGTGCCAGCAGCTGGGACAGGGGGGAGAATTCACCCCTCCACTTT	CASSWDRGENSPLHF	TRBD1	TRBV7-2	TRBJ1-6	many
TGCGCCAGCAGCCCCCTTTCTTGTTACGAGCAGTACTTC	CASSPLSCYEQYF	-	TRBV4-1	TRBJ2-7	-
TGTGCCAGCAGCTTAGTGGACGGGGGCGCGGGGAATTCACCCCTCCACTTT	CASSLVDGGAGNSPLHF	-	TRBV11-2	TRBJ1-6	many
TGCAGTGCTAGGGACAGGGAGGTTGAAAAACTGTTTTTT	CSARDREVEKLFF	TRBD1	TRBV20-1	TRBJ1-4	many
TGTGCCAGTAGTTTGAATCGGGGGAGCTCCTACAATGAGCAGTTCTTC	CASSLNRGSSYNEQFF	-	TRBV19	TRBJ2-1	many
TGCAGTGCAACCCGGGGGGCAGGGGTGGAGGAGCAGTACTTC	CSATRGAGVEEQYF	-	TRBV20-1	TRBJ2-7	-
TGCGCCAGCAGCTTGGTACCACAGAACTATGGCTACACCTTC	CASSLVPQNYGYTF	-	TRBV5-1	TRBJ1-2	few
TGTGCCAGCAGCTTAGAACAGACCTACGAGCAGTACTTC	CASSLEQTYEQYF	-	TRBV11-2	TRBJ2-7	few
TGTGCCAGCAGACACACAGGGGGCGAGGACACTGAAGCTTTCTTT	CASRHTGGEDTEAFF	TRBD1	TRBV6-5	TRBJ1-1	-
TGTGCCAGCAGATCTACCCTCGATCCAGACGACACCGGGGAGCTGTTTTTT	CASRSTLDPDDTGELFF	-	TRBV11-2	TRBJ2-2	many
TGTGCCAGCAGCCGGGGACAGGGGGCCTACGAGCAGTACTTC	CASSRGQGAYEQYF	TRBD1	TRBV5-5	TRBJ2-7	-
TGCGCCAGCAGCCCTGGACTAGCGGGGGGAACAGATACGCAGTATTTT	CASSPGLAGGTDTQYF	TRBD2	TRBV5-1	TRBJ2-3	many
TGCAGTGCTGCCGGGACAGTATCGCTCGGAAACACCATATATTTT	CSAAGTVSLGNTIYF	TRBD1	TRBV20-1	TRBJ1-3	many
TGCAGTGCTAGGGAATATAGAGCCCGGGACAGGGGCTACAATGAGCAGTTCTTC	CSAREYRARDRGYNEQFF	TRBD1	TRBV20-1	TRBJ2-1	many
TGCGCCAGCAGCCAAGATCGCGGGTATGAAGAGACCCAGTACTTC	CASSQDRGYEETQYF	-	TRBV4-3	TRBJ2-5	-
TGTGCCAGCAGTTACCCTAGGACAGGGAACACCGGGGAGCTGTTTTTT	CASSYPRTGNTGELFF	TRBD1	TRBV5-6	TRBJ2-2	-
TGTGCCAGCAGCCAGAGGGGCCAAGAGACCCAGTACTTC	CASSQRGQETQYF	-	TRBV7-9	TRBJ2-5	many
TGCAGCGTTACAGGGTTCCGGAACACTGAAGCTTTCTTT	CSVTGFRNTEAFF	-	TRBV29-1	TRBJ1-1	many
TGCAGTGCCCGGGGGGAGGGCCCCCACACAGATACGCAGTATTTT	CSARGEGPHTDTQYF	TRBD2	TRBV20-1	TRBJ2-3	many
TGTGCCAGCAGTTTTCAGCGGGGGGGGCGTACCTACGAGCAGTACTTC	CASSFQRGGRTYEQYF	TRBD2	TRBV27	TRBJ2-7	many
TGTGCCAGCCGAAGATCGGACAGGGTCAGCGAGCAGTACTTC	CASRRSDRVSEQYF	TRBD1	TRBV3-1	TRBJ2-7	-
TGCGCCAGCAGCCAAGCGTGGAGGGGAGTTTCTAATGAAAAACTGTTTTTT	CASSQAWRGVSNEKLFF	-	TRBV4-3	TRBJ1-4	-
TGTGCCAGCAGCCAAGATCTACAGGCGAACTATGGCTACACCTTC	CASSQDLQANYGYTF	-	TRBV4-2	TRBJ1-2	-
TGTGCCAGCAGCTTAGGTGTTGGGTCAGGGAGCTCCTATAATTCACCCCTCCACTTT	CASSLGVGSGSSYNSPLHF	-	TRBV11-2	TRBJ1-6	many
TGTGCCAGCGCTTCCACGAGGGGACGAGGCTACACCTTC	CASASTRGRGYTF	-	TRBV11-2	TRBJ1-2	-
TGTGCCAGCAGCCCGGGAAGGGCCGGGGGGACAGATACGCAGTATTTT	CASSPGRAGGTDTQYF	TRBD2	TRBV11-2	TRBJ2-3	few
TGTGCCAGCAGCTTAGATTGGTTAGGGTTGAGTAACAAAGAGACCCAGTACTTC	CASSLDWLGLSNKETQYF	-	TRBV11-2	TRBJ2-5	many
TGTGCCAGTAAGTTTCGAGCCTCATCAAAGGAGCCCCAGCATTTT	CASKFRASSKEPQHF	-	TRBV19	TRBJ1-5	many
TGTGCCAGTAGTAATACGCCAGCGACCTCTAACTATGGCTACACCTTC	CASSNTPATSNYGYTF	-	TRBV19	TRBJ1-2	few
TGTGCCAGCAGTCTCTCCGGGGGTAGCGGGAGGGGGAGGAACATTCAGTACTTC	CASSLSGGSGRGRNIQYF	TRBD2	TRBV27	TRBJ2-4	many
TGTGCCAGCAGCCAATTAGGCCTGGGACTAAAAAACACCGGGGAGCTGTTTTTT	CASSQLGLGLKNTGELFF	TRBD2	TRBV4-2	TRBJ2-2	few
TGCAGTGCGCAGCGGGAGGGCCCTAATGAGCAGTTCTTC	CSAQREGPNEQFF	TRBD2	TRBV20-1	TRBJ2-1	-
TGTGCCAGCAGTTTCCTGAACACAGATACGCAGTATTTT	CASSFLNTDTQYF	-	TRBV27	TRBJ2-3	few
TGTGCCAGCAGCAAGACAGGGGTAGGAACCGGGGAGCTGTTTTTT	CASSKTGVGTGELFF	TRBD1	TRBV5-4	TRBJ2-2	many
TGCAGCGTTGTGAAAACAGGGTTTAAGTTCTTC	CSVVKTGFKFF	-	TRBV29-1	TRBJ2-1	-
TGCGCCAGCGGGGACTTTCCTAGCACAGATACGCAGTATTTT	CASGDFPSTDTQYF	-	TRBV10-2	TRBJ2-3	many